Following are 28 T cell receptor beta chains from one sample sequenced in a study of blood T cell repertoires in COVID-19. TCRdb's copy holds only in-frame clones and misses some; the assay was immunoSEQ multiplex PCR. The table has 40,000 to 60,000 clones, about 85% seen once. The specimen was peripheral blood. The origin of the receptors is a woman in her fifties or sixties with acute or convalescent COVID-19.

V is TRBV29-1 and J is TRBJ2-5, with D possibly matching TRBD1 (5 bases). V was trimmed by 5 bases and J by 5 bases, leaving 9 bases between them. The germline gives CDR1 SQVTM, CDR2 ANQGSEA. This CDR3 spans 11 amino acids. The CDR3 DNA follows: TGCAGCGTTAGGACAATTGAGACCCAGTACTTC. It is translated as CSVRTIETQYF.

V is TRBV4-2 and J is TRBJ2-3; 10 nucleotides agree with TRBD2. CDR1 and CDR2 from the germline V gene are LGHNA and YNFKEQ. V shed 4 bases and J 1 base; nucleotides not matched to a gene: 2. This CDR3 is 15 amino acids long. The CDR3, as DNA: TGTGCCAGCAGCCTCAGCGGGGGGGGCACAGATACGCAGTATTTT. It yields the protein CASSLSGGGTDTQYF.

This CDR3 reads CASTPGLAFGNEQFF. CDR3 sequence (DNA): TGTGCCAGCACCCCGGGACTAGCATTCGGGAATGAGCAGTTCTTC. The chain recombines TRBV5-6 with TRBJ2-1, with TRBD2 matching 9 bases. The CDR3 has 15 amino acids. The germline gives CDR1 SGHDT, CDR2 YYEEEE. The V gene end was trimmed by 6 bases and the J gene end by 7 bases; junction bases not matched to a gene: 11.

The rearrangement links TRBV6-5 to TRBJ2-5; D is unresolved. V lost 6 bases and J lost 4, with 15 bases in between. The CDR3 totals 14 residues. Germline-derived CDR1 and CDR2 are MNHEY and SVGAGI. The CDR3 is CASRTNWARETQYF. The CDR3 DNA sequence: TGTGCCAGCAGGACAAATTGGGCGCGAGAGACCCAGTACTTC.

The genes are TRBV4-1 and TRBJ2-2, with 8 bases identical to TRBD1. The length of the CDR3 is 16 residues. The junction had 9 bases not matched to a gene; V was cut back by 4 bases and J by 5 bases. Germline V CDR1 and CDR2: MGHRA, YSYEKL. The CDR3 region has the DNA TGCGCCAGCAGCCCCCCCGGACAGGGTCGGACCGGGGAGCTGTTTTTT. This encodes CASSPPGQGRTGELFF.

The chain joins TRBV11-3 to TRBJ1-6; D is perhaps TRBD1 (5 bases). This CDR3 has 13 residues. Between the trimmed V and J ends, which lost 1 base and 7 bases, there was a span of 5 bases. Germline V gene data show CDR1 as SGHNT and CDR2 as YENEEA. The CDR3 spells CASSLGGNSPLHF. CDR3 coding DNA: TGTGCCAGCAGCTTAGGGGGCAATTCACCCCTCCACTTT.

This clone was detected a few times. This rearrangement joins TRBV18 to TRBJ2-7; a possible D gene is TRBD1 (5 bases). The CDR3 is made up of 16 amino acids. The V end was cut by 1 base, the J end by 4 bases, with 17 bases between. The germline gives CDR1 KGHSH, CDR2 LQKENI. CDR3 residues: CASSPRVGQVSYEQYF. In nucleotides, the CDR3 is TGTGCCAGCTCACCACGGGTAGGACAAGTAAGTTACGAGCAGTACTTC.

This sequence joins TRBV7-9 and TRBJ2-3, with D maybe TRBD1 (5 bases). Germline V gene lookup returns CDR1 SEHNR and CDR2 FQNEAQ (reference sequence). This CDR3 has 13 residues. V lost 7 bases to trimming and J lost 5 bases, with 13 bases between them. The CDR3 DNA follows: TGTGCCAGCAACCGACAGACTGGAGATACGCAGTATTTT. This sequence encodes CASNRQTGDTQYF.

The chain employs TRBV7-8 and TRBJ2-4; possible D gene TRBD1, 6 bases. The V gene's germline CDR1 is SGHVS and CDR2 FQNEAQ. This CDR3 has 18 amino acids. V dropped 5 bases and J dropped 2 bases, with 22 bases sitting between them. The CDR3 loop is CASSPRDKPILTKNIQYF. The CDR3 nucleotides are TGTGCCAGCAGCCCTCGGGACAAGCCTATTTTAACCAAAAACATTCAGTACTTC. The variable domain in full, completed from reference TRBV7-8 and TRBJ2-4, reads GAGVSQSPRYKVAKRGQDVALRCDPISGHVSLFWYQQALGQGPEFLTYFQNEAQLDKSGLPSDRFFAERPEGSVSTLKIQRTQQEDSAVYLCASSPRDKPILTKNIQYFGAGTRLSVL.

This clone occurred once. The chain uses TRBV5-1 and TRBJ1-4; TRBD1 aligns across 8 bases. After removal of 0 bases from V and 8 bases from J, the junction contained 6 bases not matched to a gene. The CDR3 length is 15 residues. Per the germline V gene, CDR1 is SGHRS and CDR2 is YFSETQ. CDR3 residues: CASSLAGQGGEKLFF. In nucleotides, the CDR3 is TGCGCCAGCAGCTTGGCCGGACAGGGTGGGGAAAAACTGTTTTTT.

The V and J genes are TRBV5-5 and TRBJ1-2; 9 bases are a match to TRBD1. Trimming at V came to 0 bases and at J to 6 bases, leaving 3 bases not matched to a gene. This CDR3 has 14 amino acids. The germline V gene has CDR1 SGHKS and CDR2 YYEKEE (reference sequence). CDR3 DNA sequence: TGTGCCAGCAGCTTGGGGGGACAGGGCAATGGCTACACCTTC. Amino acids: CASSLGGQGNGYTF.

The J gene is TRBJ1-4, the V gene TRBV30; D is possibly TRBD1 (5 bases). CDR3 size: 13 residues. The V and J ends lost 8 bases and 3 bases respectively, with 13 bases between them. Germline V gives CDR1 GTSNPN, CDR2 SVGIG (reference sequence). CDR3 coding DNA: TGTGCCCTGAGTGGGGGGGCTAATGAAAAACTGTTTTTT. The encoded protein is CALSGGANEKLFF.

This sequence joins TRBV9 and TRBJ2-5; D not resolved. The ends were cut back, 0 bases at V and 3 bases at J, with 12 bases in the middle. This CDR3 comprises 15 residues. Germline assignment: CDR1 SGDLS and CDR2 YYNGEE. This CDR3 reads CASSVDLVPKETQYF. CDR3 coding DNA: TGTGCCAGCAGCGTAGATCTAGTCCCCAAAGAGACCCAGTACTTC.

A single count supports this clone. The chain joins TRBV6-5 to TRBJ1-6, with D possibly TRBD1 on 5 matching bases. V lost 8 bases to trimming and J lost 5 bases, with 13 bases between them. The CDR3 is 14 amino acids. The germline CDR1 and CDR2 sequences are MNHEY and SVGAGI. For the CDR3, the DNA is TGTGCCAGCGGCGACTGGGGGGATAATTCACCCCTCCACTTT. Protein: CASGDWGDNSPLHF.

Here the CDR3 DNA reads TGTGCCAGCTCACCTCGGACAGGGGAAAACACTGAAGCTTTCTTT. Amino acid sequence: CASSPRTGENTEAFF. J is TRBJ1-1 and V is TRBV18; 9 bases agree with TRBD1. This CDR3 region has 15 residues. After removal of 3 bases from V and 2 bases from J, the junction contained 4 bases not matched to a gene. Per the germline V gene, CDR1 is KGHSH and CDR2 is LQKENI.

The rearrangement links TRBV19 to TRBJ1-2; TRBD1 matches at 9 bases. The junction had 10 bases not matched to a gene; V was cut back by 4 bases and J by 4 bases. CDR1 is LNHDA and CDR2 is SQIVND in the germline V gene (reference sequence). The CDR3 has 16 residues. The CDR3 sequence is CASSTIPGQGTYGYTF. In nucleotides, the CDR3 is TGTGCCAGTAGTACCATTCCGGGACAGGGCACCTATGGCTACACCTTC.

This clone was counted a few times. As DNA, the CDR3 is TGTGCCAGCAGTCCGACAGGGCAGGATGAAAAACTGTTTTTT. It specifies CASSPTGQDEKLFF. This chain uses TRBV3-1 (or the pseudogene TRBV3-2) with TRBJ1-4, with 7 bases matching TRBD1. CDR1 is LGHDT and CDR2 is YNNKEL in the germline V gene (reference sequence). The CDR3 has 14 amino acids. Trimming cost V 6 bases and J 6 bases; bases outside gene matches: 7.

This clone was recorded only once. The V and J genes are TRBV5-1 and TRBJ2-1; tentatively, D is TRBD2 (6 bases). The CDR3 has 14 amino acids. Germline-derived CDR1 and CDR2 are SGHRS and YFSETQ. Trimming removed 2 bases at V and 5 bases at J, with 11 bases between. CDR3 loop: CASSLGGNDNEQFF. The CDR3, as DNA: TGCGCCAGCAGCTTAGGAGGGAACGACAATGAGCAGTTCTTC.

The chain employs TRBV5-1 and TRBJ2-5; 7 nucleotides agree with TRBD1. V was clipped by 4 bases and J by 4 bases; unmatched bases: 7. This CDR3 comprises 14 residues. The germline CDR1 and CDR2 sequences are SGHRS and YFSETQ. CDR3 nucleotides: TGCGCCAGCAGCCCCCTAGGGGGCGGAGAGACCCAGTACTTC. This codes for CASSPLGGGETQYF.

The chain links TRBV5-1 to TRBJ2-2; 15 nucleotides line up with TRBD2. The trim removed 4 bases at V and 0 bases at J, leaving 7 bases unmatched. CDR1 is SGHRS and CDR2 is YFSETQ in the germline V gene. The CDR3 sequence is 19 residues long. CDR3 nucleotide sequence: TGCGCCAGCAGCCCCTGGACTAGCGGGAGGGCCGCGAACACCGGGGAGCTGTTTTTT. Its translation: CASSPWTSGRAANTGELFF.

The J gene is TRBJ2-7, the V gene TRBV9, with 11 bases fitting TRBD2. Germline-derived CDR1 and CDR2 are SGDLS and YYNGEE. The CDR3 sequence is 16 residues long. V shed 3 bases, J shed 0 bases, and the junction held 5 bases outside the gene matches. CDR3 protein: CASSASSGGDSYEQYF. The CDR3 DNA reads TGTGCCAGCAGCGCCAGTAGCGGGGGGGACTCCTACGAGCAGTACTTC.

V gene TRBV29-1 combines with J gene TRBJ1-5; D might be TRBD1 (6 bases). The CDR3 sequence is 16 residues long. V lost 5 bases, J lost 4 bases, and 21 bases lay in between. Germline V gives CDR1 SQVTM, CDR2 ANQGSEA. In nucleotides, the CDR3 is TGCAGCGTTATCCGGGACACCCATAAGGGTAATCAGCCCCAGCATTTT. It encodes CSVIRDTHKGNQPQHF.

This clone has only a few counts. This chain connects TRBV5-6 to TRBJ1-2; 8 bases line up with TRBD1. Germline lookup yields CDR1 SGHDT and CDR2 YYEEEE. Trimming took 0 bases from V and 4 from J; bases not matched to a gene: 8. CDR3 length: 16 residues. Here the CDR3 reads CASSLVFETGVYGYTF. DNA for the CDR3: TGTGCCAGCAGCTTGGTGTTCGAGACAGGGGTCTATGGCTACACCTTC.

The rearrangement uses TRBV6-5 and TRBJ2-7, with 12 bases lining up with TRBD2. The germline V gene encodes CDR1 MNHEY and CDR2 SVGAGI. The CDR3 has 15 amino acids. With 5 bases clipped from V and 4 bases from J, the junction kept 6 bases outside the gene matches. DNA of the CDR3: TGTGCCAGCAGTCCGGCTAGCGGGGGGGCTTACGAGCAGTACTTC. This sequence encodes CASSPASGGAYEQYF.

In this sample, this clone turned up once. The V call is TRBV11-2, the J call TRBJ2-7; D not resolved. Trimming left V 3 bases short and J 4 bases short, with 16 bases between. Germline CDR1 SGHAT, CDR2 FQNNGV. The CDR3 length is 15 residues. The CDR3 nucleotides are TGTGCCAGCAGCTTGGAGTTCTTTCCCGCTTACGAGCAGTACTTC. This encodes CASSLEFFPAYEQYF.

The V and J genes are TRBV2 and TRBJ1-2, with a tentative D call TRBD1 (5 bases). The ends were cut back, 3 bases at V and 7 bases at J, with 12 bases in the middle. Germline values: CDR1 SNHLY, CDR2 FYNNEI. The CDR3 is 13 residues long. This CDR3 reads CASSDWSGIGYTF. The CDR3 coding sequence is TGTGCCAGCAGTGATTGGTCAGGGATTGGCTACACCTTC.

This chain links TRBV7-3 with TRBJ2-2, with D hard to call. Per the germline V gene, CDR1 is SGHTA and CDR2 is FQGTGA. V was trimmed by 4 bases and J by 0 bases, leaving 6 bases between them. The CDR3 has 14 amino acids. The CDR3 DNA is TGTGCCAGCAGCTCCCTCGCGAACACCGGGGAGCTGTTTTTT. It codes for CASSSLANTGELFF.

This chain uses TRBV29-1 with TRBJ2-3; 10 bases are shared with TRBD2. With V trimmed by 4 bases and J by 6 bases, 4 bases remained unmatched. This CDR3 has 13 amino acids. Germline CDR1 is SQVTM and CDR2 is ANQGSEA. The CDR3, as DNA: TGCAGCGTTGGGGCTAGCGGGAGTGATACGCAGTATTTT. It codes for CSVGASGSDTQYF.